The clone carrying this T cell receptor (beta chain) was recorded many times. The sample is drawn from a study of metastatic and nonmetastatic thyroid tumors. Across the whole study: Malignant thyroid and benign thyroid patients provided blood and tumor or nodule tissue whose repertoires were compared.

CDR1 GTSNPN and CDR2 SVGIG come from the germline V gene (reference sequence). With 3 bases clipped from V and 2 bases from J, the junction kept 5 bases outside the gene matches. The CDR3 extends over 15 amino acids. TCRdb re-called clones via MiXCR from the PCR reads. The sample holds under 15,000 clones, approximately 27% seen once. Every patient was untreated before thyroid surgery. The sample comprised tumor tissue. The chain carries TRBV30 and TRBJ2-1; 9 nucleotides match TRBD2. This TCR derives from a female donor with papillary thyroid cancer or a benign thyroid nodule (not recorded which). Some clones in this sample may be carry-over from other donors' samples. The chain's CDR3 is CAWSPSSGAYNEQFF. DNA of the CDR3: TGTGCCTGGAGCCCGTCTAGCGGGGCCTACAATGAGCAGTTCTTC.